This TCR beta chain was recovered during a study of post-analysis software for immune sequencing data. The germline V gene encodes CDR1 MNHEY and CDR2 SVGAGI. CDR3 size: 14 residues. V was cut by 7 bases and J by 0 bases, with 12 bases left in between. On this clonotype: Its antigen is as yet unknown.

The TCR beta cDNA libraries contained unique molecular identifiers. TCRdb independently ran MiXCR on the PCR reads; one entry per CDR3 protein. The sample lists about 820,000 distinct CDR3 sequences, around 50% occurring once. Study-wide points: Same-batch samples co-clustered strongly by F measure. There were about five TRBV segments more frequent in patients than controls, and TRBV5-6, TRBV5-1 and TRBV20-1 were among them.

Sequenced sample: blood. The sequence derives from a girl aged 10 to 17 with multiple sclerosis. The V call is TRBV6-5, the J call TRBJ1-1, with no clear D. CDR3 DNA: TGTGCCAGCACTACTAGGGCGATGAACACTGAAGCTTTCTTT. It encodes CASTTRAMNTEAFF.